This T cell receptor (beta chain) was captured in a study of T cell changes during pregnancy in multiple sclerosis. Produced via immunoSEQ multiplex PCR; TCRdb's table is partial and in-frame only. This repertoire shows approximately 73,000 clones, about 92% found once; its top ten account for about 0.22%. This clonotype was sampled from a female donor with multiple sclerosis, enrolled in a pregnancy study. Source: CD4+ T cells from peripheral blood mononuclear cells, taken before pregnancy.

The CDR3 is CASALLAGTYNEQFF. Here the CDR3 DNA reads TGTGCCAGCGCCCTACTAGCGGGGACCTACAATGAGCAGTTCTTC. The chain employs TRBV5-6 and TRBJ2-1; 10 bases are a match to TRBD2. V was pared by 7 bases and J by 2 bases, with 6 bases of the junction left unmatched. Germline V gene sequence: CDR1 SGHDT, CDR2 YYEEEE. The CDR3 runs to 15 residues.